The 18 T cell receptor beta chains presented below share a single source sample, sequenced in a study of T-cell memory formation after mild COVID-19. Using its own MiXCR run on the 5' RACE reads, TCRdb lists one record per CDR3 protein. The sample carries about 560,000 distinct CDR3 sequences, about a fifth recorded once. Sequencing used PBMCs or a T cell subset sorted from them (not recorded which). These receptors were obtained from an adult woman who had mild COVID-19 (a few samples of this study predate the infection). Cell type and time point are not known.

This chain links TRBV3-1 with TRBJ2-5, with TRBD2 matching over 7 bases. This CDR3 has 14 residues. Trimming took 0 bases from V and 9 from J; bases not matched to a gene: 7. Germline-derived CDR1 and CDR2 are LGHDT and YNNKEL (reference sequence). DNA for the CDR3: TGTGCCAGCAGCCAAGAGAGGGCTAGCGGTTCCCAGTACTTC. Protein product: CASSQERASGSQYF.

The chain carries TRBV2 and TRBJ1-5; no clear D gene. The CDR3 runs 14 residues. Germline CDR1 and CDR2: SNHLY and FYNNEI. V lost 3 bases and J 3 bases, leaving 9 bases between the germline ends. CDR3 sequence (DNA): TGTGCCAGCAGTGATAGGATTGACAATCAGCCCCAGCATTTT. Residues: CASSDRIDNQPQHF.

V and J are TRBV29-1 and TRBJ1-4; TRBD1 agrees at 8 bases. Germline values: CDR1 SQVTM, CDR2 ANQGSEA. The J segment lost 6 bases and the V segment lost 7 bases, leaving 13 bases of the junction unmatched. The CDR3 has 15 residues. DNA for the CDR3: TGCAGCGCCGAAGGGGTCGGGACAGGCGATGAAAAACTGTTTTTT. Protein sequence: CSAEGVGTGDEKLFF.

This clonotype was seen more than once but under ten times. At one of its ends the junction is not consistent with the germline gene, which may arise from a read error. The V gene is TRBV7-3, the J gene TRBJ1-2; D remains unclear. CDR1 SGHTA and CDR2 FQGTGA come from the germline V gene. The CDR3 totals 8 residues. In DNA, the CDR3 is TGTGCCAGCAGCTTCGCCCACTTC. The encoded protein is CASSFAHF. The variable domain in full, completed from reference TRBV7-3 and TRBJ1-2, reads GAGVSQTPSNKVTEKGKYVELRCDPISGHTALYWYRQSLGQGPEFLIYFQGTGAADDSGLPNDRFFAVRPEGSVSTLKIQRTERGDSAVYLCASSFAHFGSGTRLTVV.

In its sample, this clonotype was seen a few times. The J gene is TRBJ1-4, the V gene TRBV5-6; D remains unclear. CDR3 size: 16 residues. The V gene's germline CDR1 is SGHDT and CDR2 YYEEEE. Trimming pared 0 bases from V and 0 bases from J, leaving 9 bases between. CDR3 in amino acids: CASSLAGPTTNEKLFF. The CDR3 DNA follows: TGTGCCAGCAGCTTGGCGGGCCCCACAACTAATGAAAAACTGTTTTTT. Looking up the rest from reference TRBV5-6 and TRBJ1-4 gives the full variable domain: DAGVTQSPTHLIKTRGQQVTLRCSPKSGHDTVSWYQQALGQGPQFIFQYYEEEERQRGNFPDRFSGHQFPNYSSELNVNALLLGDSALYLCASSLAGPTTNEKLFFGSGTQLSVL.

This clonotype was found a few times. The chain combines TRBV9 with TRBJ2-2; perhaps TRBD1 as D (6 bases). The V end lost 6 bases, the J end lost 4 bases, and 34 bases lay between the germline ends. Germline CDR1 is SGDLS and CDR2 is YYNGEE. The CDR3 extends over 21 amino acids. The CDR3 spells CASTKKPSYFTGLGTTGELFF. The DNA of the CDR3 is TGTGCCAGCACAAAGAAGCCCTCATACTTCACAGGGTTGGGGACCACCGGGGAGCTGTTTTTT. Filled out from reference TRBV9 and TRBJ2-2, the complete variable domain reads DSGVTQTPKHLITATGQRVTLRCSPRSGDLSVYWYQQSLDQGLQFLIQYYNGEERAKGNILERFSAQQFPDLHSELNLSSLELGDSALYFCASTKKPSYFTGLGTTGELFFGEGSRLTVL.

This clonotype was found a few times. This chain uses TRBV10-3 with TRBJ1-1; D remains unclear. Germline values: CDR1 ENHRY, CDR2 SYGVKD. V was shortened by 10 bases and J by 0 bases, with 12 bases between the two germline ends. This CDR3 is 13 amino acids long. CDR3 amino acids: CASNLEVNTEAFF. CDR3 sequence (DNA): TGTGCCAGCAATTTAGAAGTGAACACTGAAGCTTTCTTT.

The chain has TRBV6-6 and TRBJ1-6; D is ambiguous. CDR1 is MNHNY and CDR2 is SVGAGI in the germline V gene (reference sequence). CDR3 size: 13 residues. V was shortened by 4 bases and J by 7 bases, with 8 bases between the two germline ends. The CDR3: CASSSRSNSPLHF. CDR3 bases: TGTGCCAGCAGTTCCCGATCAAATTCACCCCTCCACTTT.

This clonotype was seen at least ten times. This sequence joins TRBV7-2 and TRBJ2-5; D not certain. In germline, CDR1 is SGHTA, CDR2 FQGNSA. This CDR3 is 13 amino acids long. The V gene lost 2 bases and the J gene lost 1 base, with 5 bases spanning the gap. DNA for the CDR3: TGTGCCAGCAGCTTATACACCCAAGAGACCCAGTACTTC. Translation: CASSLYTQETQYF.

The rearrangement links TRBV3-1 to TRBJ1-3; possible D gene TRBD1, 6 bases. The length of the CDR3 is 16 residues. V lost 3 bases and J lost 0, with 12 bases in between. Germline loops: CDR1 LGHDT, CDR2 YNNKEL (reference sequence). CDR3 residues: CASSQNGQLSGNTIYF. The CDR3 DNA sequence: TGTGCCAGCAGCCAGAATGGACAGCTCTCTGGAAACACCATATATTTT.

The gene calls are TRBV30 and TRBJ1-1; unclear D gene. Germline CDR1 reads GTSNPN; CDR2 reads SVGIG (reference sequence). Trimming pared 0 bases from V and 4 bases from J, leaving 6 bases between. The CDR3 totals 12 residues. CDR3 in amino acids: CAWSVLATEAFF. CDR3 coding DNA: TGTGCCTGGAGTGTACTGGCCACTGAAGCTTTCTTT.

The chain has TRBV12-3 or TRBV12-4 and TRBJ2-3; D possibly uses TRBD1 or TRBD2 (5 bases each). Trimming took 7 bases from V and 1 from J, leaving 9 bases between them. The CDR3 is made up of 13 amino acids. CDR3 DNA: TGTGCCAGCACTCCGGGGCGCACAGATACGCAGTATTTT. Its translation is CASTPGRTDTQYF.

The chain carries TRBV12-3 or TRBV12-4 and TRBJ2-7, with D tentatively TRBD1 (5 bases). CDR3 size: 15 residues. Trimming took off 5 bases at V and 2 bases at J, with 16 bases between the two ends. The CDR3 sequence is CASSPNQGGPYEQYF. The CDR3 coding sequence is TGTGCCAGCAGTCCGAACCAGGGTGGACCCTACGAGCAGTACTTC.

The V and J genes are TRBV6-2 or TRBV6-3 and TRBJ2-7; possibly TRBD1 for D (5 bases). V dropped 2 bases and J dropped 5 bases, with 10 bases sitting between them. This CDR3 spans 13 amino acids. From germline, CDR1 is MNHEY and CDR2 SVGEGT. CDR3 bases: TGTGCCAGCAGTTACCTTGACAGAAACGAGCAGTACTTC. Protein sequence: CASSYLDRNEQYF.

This clonotype was detected only a few times. The rearrangement joins TRBV5-1 to TRBJ2-5, with TRBD2 matching 10 bases. Germline V gives CDR1 SGHRS, CDR2 YFSETQ. The CDR3 sequence is 16 residues long. V lost 4 bases to trimming and J lost 1 base; unmatched junction nucleotides: 7. CDR3 amino acids: CASSPLSGGTQETQYF. The CDR3 DNA is TGCGCCAGCAGCCCCCTTAGCGGGGGGACCCAAGAGACCCAGTACTTC.

This rearrangement joins TRBV9 to TRBJ1-2; 8 nucleotides align to TRBD1. The J segment lost 8 bases and the V segment lost 3 bases, leaving 12 bases of the junction unmatched. From germline, CDR1 is SGDLS and CDR2 YYNGEE. There are 15 residues in the CDR3. CDR3 nucleotides: TGTGCCAGCAGCGACCCCGGGACAGGCTCTTTAGGCTACACCTTC. Translated, it gives CASSDPGTGSLGYTF.

The rearrangement links TRBV27 to TRBJ2-1; 9 bases are a match to TRBD1. Germline assignment: CDR1 MNHEY and CDR2 SMNVEV (reference sequence). Trimming cost V 7 bases and J 0 bases; bases outside gene matches: 7. This CDR3 spans 16 amino acids. The CDR3 is CASIPTGGSSYNEQFF. CDR3 DNA: TGTGCCAGCATTCCGACAGGGGGGAGCTCCTACAATGAGCAGTTCTTC.

This clonotype was detected a few times. The chain employs TRBV19 and TRBJ1-4; D call uncertain. With 5 bases removed from V and 8 bases from J, the gap between germline ends came to 12 bases. CDR1 is LNHDA, CDR2 SQIVND, per germline (reference sequence). This CDR3 comprises 13 residues. The CDR3 nucleotides read TGTGCCAGTAGTGCGACGGATTCCGAAAAACTGTTTTTT. This gives the protein CASSATDSEKLFF.